This entry is about one T cell receptor (beta chain). Trimming removed 6 bases from V and 2 bases from J, with 11 bases in between. Germline V CDR1 and CDR2: WSHSY, SAAADI. CDR3 length equals 14 residues. The table came from immunoSEQ multiplex PCR; TCRdb's copy has only in-frame clones and leaves some out. The sample holds some 50,000 clones, about 88% seen once. This entry belongs to a study of OX40 agonist ivuxolimab in advanced cancers. For the study at large: People in dose escalation had one of these cancers: hepatocellular carcinoma, melanoma, renal cell or head and neck cancer.

This clonotype was obtained from an adult with an advanced solid tumor such as melanoma, head and neck, liver or kidney cancer. The genes are TRBV10-2 and TRBJ1-5, with D possibly TRBD1 on 5 matching bases. The input for sequencing was CD4+ or CD8+ T cells sorted from blood, taken in a trial of the OX40 agonist ivuxolimab. This chain's CDR3 is CASSSQGGNQPQHF. In DNA, the CDR3 is TGCGCCAGCAGCAGCCAGGGTGGCAATCAGCCCCAGCATTTT.